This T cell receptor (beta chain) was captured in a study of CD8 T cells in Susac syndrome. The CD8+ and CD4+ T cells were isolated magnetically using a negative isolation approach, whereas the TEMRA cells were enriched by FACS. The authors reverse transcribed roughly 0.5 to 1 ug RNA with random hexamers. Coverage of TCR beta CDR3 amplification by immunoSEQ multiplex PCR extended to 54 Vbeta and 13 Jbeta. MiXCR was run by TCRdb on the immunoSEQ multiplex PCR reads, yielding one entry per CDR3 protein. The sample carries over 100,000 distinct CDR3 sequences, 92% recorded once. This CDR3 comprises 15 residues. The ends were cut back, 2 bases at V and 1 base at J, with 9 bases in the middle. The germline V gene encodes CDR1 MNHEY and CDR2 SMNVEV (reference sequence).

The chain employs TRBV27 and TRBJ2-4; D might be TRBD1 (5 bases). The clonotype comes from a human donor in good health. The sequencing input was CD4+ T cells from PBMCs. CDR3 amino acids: CASSLHPGAKNIQYF. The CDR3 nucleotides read TGTGCCAGCAGTTTACACCCAGGGGCCAAAAACATTCAGTACTTC.